This T cell receptor (beta chain) is from a study of T cell responses to AZD1222 COVID-19 vaccine. Sequencing used immunoSEQ multiplex PCR; TCRdb keeps in-frame clones, though not all of them. The sample lists fewer than 85,000 clones, roughly 89% occurring once. Germline-derived CDR1 and CDR2 are SEHNR and FQNEAQ (reference sequence). The CDR3 extends over 13 amino acids. Trimming cost V 2 bases and J 5 bases, with 9 bases left between them. The V call is TRBV7-9, the J call TRBJ1-1, with D unclear. Sequenced here: peripheral blood, sampled 28 days after the second AZD1222 dose. This receptor was identified in an adult who received the AZD1222 COVID-19 vaccine. CDR3: CASSLQRETEAFF. As DNA, the CDR3 is TGTGCCAGCAGCTTACAGAGGGAGACTGAAGCTTTCTTT.